This passage covers 24 T cell receptor beta chains from one sample sequenced in a study of T cells in localized non-small cell lung cancer. Method: immunoSEQ multiplex PCR; TCRdb's copy keeps in-frame clones and lacks some. The table includes about 22,000 clones, about 85% detected once. The sequencing here drew on PBMCs, taken before any cancer treatment. The origin of the receptors is a man between 40 and 75 years old with stage II squamous cell lung carcinoma.

This clone is a singleton in its sample. The rearrangement joins TRBV4-3 to TRBJ1-2; the D is unclear. Per germline, CDR1 LGHNA and CDR2 YSLEER. The CDR3 covers 16 residues. The V and J ends lost 0 bases and 6 bases respectively, with 17 bases between them. The DNA of the CDR3 is TGCGCCAGCAGCCAAGATTTGTCAAAGGTGGGGAATGGCTACACCTTC. It translates to CASSQDLSKVGNGYTF.

In this sample, this clone turned up a few times. The chain recombines TRBV5-4 with TRBJ1-2; TRBD1 is a possible D gene (6 bases). Germline CDR1 SGHNT, CDR2 YYREEE (reference sequence). The CDR3 consists of 13 residues. V lost 4 bases and J 2 bases, leaving 9 bases between the germline ends. The chain's CDR3 is CASSADRNYGYTF. The DNA for the CDR3 is TGTGCCAGCAGCGCCGACAGGAACTATGGCTACACCTTC.

The rearrangement joins TRBV18 to TRBJ2-2; D remains unclear. The V and J ends lost 3 bases and 5 bases respectively, with 1 base between them. The CDR3 runs 11 residues. Germline loops: CDR1 KGHSH, CDR2 LQKENI. The CDR3 spells CASSPTGELFF. The CDR3 DNA follows: TGTGCCAGCTCACCGACCGGGGAGCTGTTTTTT. The full variable domain, its missing parts supplied by reference TRBV18 and TRBJ2-2, is NAGVMQNPRHLVRRRGQEARLRCSPMKGHSHVYWYRQLPEEGLKFMVYLQKENIIDESGMPKERFSAEFPKEGPSILRIQQVVRGDSAAYFCASSPTGELFFGEGSRLTVL.

Points on this clone: Its ends do not fully match the called genes, so a read error is possible. The V call is TRBV5-3, the J call TRBJ1-5; the match to TRBD1 covers 8 bases. TRBV5-3 is identified as an open reading frame with a role that is uncertain. This CDR3 region has 15 residues. The CDR3 region has the DNA TGTGCCAGCAGCTGGGCAGGGGGCGCTTTTCAGCCCCAGCATTTT. The encoded protein is CASSWAGGAFQPQHF.

V gene TRBV27 combines with J gene TRBJ2-5; the D is unclear. The germline CDR1 and CDR2 sequences are MNHEY and SMNVEV (reference sequence). Trimming cost V 2 bases and J 4 bases, with 8 bases left between them. The CDR3 extends over 13 amino acids. CDR3 residues: CASSLNDGETQYF. CDR3 DNA sequence: TGTGCCAGCAGTTTAAACGATGGAGAGACCCAGTACTTC.

The chain has TRBV4-1 and TRBJ2-1, with 15 nucleotides matching TRBD2. Germline CDR1 reads MGHRA; CDR2 reads YSYEKL. The V segment lost 4 bases and the J segment 4 bases; nucleotides outside the gene matches: 2. The CDR3 runs to 16 residues. This CDR3 is CASSRGLAGGYNEQFF. DNA for the CDR3: TGCGCCAGCAGCCGCGGACTAGCGGGAGGGTACAATGAGCAGTTCTTC.

The chain joins TRBV7-2 to TRBJ2-2; 8 bases are a match to TRBD2. CDR3 length: 15 amino acids. From germline, CDR1 is SGHTA and CDR2 FQGNSA. Unmatched junction bases numbered 6, after V lost 3 bases and J lost 6 bases. As DNA, the CDR3 is TGTGCCAGCAGCTTGGGGGGACTAGAATCCGGGGAGCTGTTTTTT. It encodes CASSLGGLESGELFF.

The chain recombines TRBV19 with TRBJ2-1; possibly TRBD1 or TRBD2 for D (5 bases each). The V end was cut by 4 bases, the J end by 2 bases, with 9 bases between. Germline CDR1 and CDR2: LNHDA and SQIVND (reference sequence). This CDR3 contains 14 residues. CDR3 in amino acids: CASSSLGAYNEQFF. The CDR3 DNA reads as TGTGCCAGTAGTAGTCTGGGGGCCTACAATGAGCAGTTCTTC.

The chain is built from TRBV2 and TRBJ1-2; D gene unclear. The germline V gene encodes CDR1 SNHLY and CDR2 FYNNEI. The V end lost 3 bases, the J end lost 8 bases, and 7 bases lay between the germline ends. The CDR3 consists of 11 residues. The CDR3 is CASSERAGYTF. CDR3 nucleotides: TGTGCCAGCAGTGAGCGAGCGGGCTACACCTTC.

The V gene is TRBV7-8, the J gene TRBJ2-2, with TRBD2 matching 9 bases. This CDR3 region has 16 residues. CDR1 is SGHVS, CDR2 FQNEAQ, per germline. With V trimmed by 0 bases and J by 5 bases, 4 bases remained unmatched. CDR3 in amino acids: CASSLARGGWTGELFF. CDR3 nucleotides: TGTGCCAGCAGCTTAGCGCGGGGGGGCTGGACCGGGGAGCTGTTTTTT.

This sequence joins TRBV4-2 and TRBJ2-5; 8 bases are a match to TRBD2. From germline, CDR1 is LGHNA and CDR2 YNFKEQ. The trim removed 2 bases at V and 5 bases at J, leaving 25 bases unmatched. The CDR3 spans 21 residues. The CDR3, as DNA: TGTGCCAGCAGCCAAAGAGCCGGCGGGGGAGCGGGAGACGGGGCCAGGGAGACCCAGTACTTC. The encoded protein is CASSQRAGGGAGDGARETQYF.

The chain uses TRBV9 and TRBJ2-7; D unclear. Trimming shortened V by 0 bases and J by 0 bases, and 7 bases separated the two germline ends. The CDR3 runs 14 residues. The germline V gene has CDR1 SGDLS and CDR2 YYNGEE. CDR3 bases: TGTGCCAGCAGCGTAGGCGGAAGCTCCTACGAGCAGTACTTC. Amino acid sequence: CASSVGGSSYEQYF.

This chain joins TRBV5-4 and TRBJ1-1, with D maybe TRBD1 (6 bases). Trimming cost V 3 bases and J 4 bases, with 16 bases left between them. Looked up from germline, CDR1 is SGHNT and CDR2 is YYREEE (reference sequence). There are 15 residues in the CDR3. The CDR3 loop reads CASSWDSGASTEAFF. The CDR3 DNA reads TGTGCCAGCAGCTGGGACTCGGGGGCGAGCACTGAAGCTTTCTTT. Full variable domain (missing parts from reference TRBV5-4 and TRBJ1-1): ETGVTQSPTHLIKTRGQQVTLRCSSQSGHNTVSWYQQALGQGPQFIFQYYREEENGRGNFPPRFSGLQFPNYSSELNVNALELDDSALYLCASSWDSGASTEAFFGQGTRLTVV.

The chain employs TRBV7-9 and TRBJ2-5, with D tentatively TRBD1 or TRBD2 (5 bases each). There are 13 residues in the CDR3. Trimming left V 1 base short and J 5 bases short, with 8 bases between. Germline CDR1 SEHNR, CDR2 FQNEAQ (reference sequence). CDR3 sequence reads: CASSLVGVETQYF. The CDR3 DNA follows: TGTGCCAGCAGCTTAGTGGGGGTTGAGACCCAGTACTTC.

The rearrangement links TRBV27 to TRBJ2-1; TRBD1 aligns across 8 bases. Germline V gene sequence: CDR1 MNHEY, CDR2 SMNVEV (reference sequence). The CDR3 is 15 residues long. The V segment lost 6 bases and the J segment 5 bases; nucleotides outside the gene matches: 9. CDR3 DNA: TGTGCCAGCAGAAGCCCCGGGACAGGTCACAATGAGCAGTTCTTC. Protein: CASRSPGTGHNEQFF.

The rearrangement uses TRBV6-5 and TRBJ1-1; unclear D gene. The V end lost 2 bases, the J end lost 5 bases, and 9 bases lay between the germline ends. CDR1 is MNHEY and CDR2 is SVGAGI in the germline V gene. The CDR3 is 13 amino acids. In DNA form, the CDR3 reads TGTGCCAGCAGTTACGGTGGAGGGACTGAAGCTTTCTTT. Encoded protein: CASSYGGGTEAFF.

The chain recombines TRBV2 with TRBJ2-7; D unclear. The V and J ends lost 3 bases and 1 base respectively, with 10 bases between them. The CDR3 contains 14 residues. Germline-derived CDR1 and CDR2 are SNHLY and FYNNEI. CDR3 residues: CASSDLSISYEQYF. The CDR3 coding sequence is TGTGCCAGCAGTGATTTAAGCATTTCCTACGAGCAGTACTTC.

This clone was recorded once. This chain links TRBV5-8 with TRBJ1-2; D is uncertain. Trimming shortened V by 0 bases and J by 3 bases, and 0 bases separated the two germline ends. CDR1 is SGHTS, CDR2 YDEGEE, per germline. The CDR3 runs 11 residues. The CDR3 is CASSLDYGYTF. The DNA of the CDR3 is TGTGCCAGCAGCTTGGACTATGGCTACACCTTC.

A few counts support this clone. The rearrangement uses TRBV7-2 and TRBJ2-5; the D is unclear. The CDR3 length is 13 residues. The V end lost 1 base, the J end lost 5 bases, and 8 bases lay between the germline ends. From germline, CDR1 is SGHTA and CDR2 FQGNSA. CDR3 nucleotides: TGTGCCAGCAGCTTAGAGAGGCCGGAGACCCAGTACTTC. This gives the protein CASSLERPETQYF.

This clone was counted a few times. This rearrangement joins TRBV2 to TRBJ1-4, with D possibly matching TRBD1 (6 bases). The CDR3 totals 11 residues. Germline CDR1 SNHLY, CDR2 FYNNEI. Trimming pared 11 bases from V and 16 bases from J, leaving 20 bases between. The CDR3 nucleotides are TGTGCCGGGGGGGGCCCTAAGACTACGTTTTTT. It translates to CAGGGPKTTFF.

This clone showed up just a few times. The chain combines TRBV2 with TRBJ1-5; D uncertain. The CDR3 sequence is 14 residues long. Trimming left V 1 base short and J 4 bases short, with 8 bases between. Germline assignment: CDR1 SNHLY and CDR2 FYNNEI. CDR3 residues: CASSEVGENQPQHF. The CDR3 DNA reads TGTGCCAGCAGTGAAGTAGGAGAGAATCAGCCCCAGCATTTT.

With regard to this clone: One end of the junction does not line up with germline, which may come from a read error. The rearrangement joins TRBV10-3 to TRBJ2-5; weak D call: TRBD1 (6 bases). CDR1 and CDR2 from the germline V gene are ENHRY and SYGVKD. This CDR3 is 14 amino acids long. CDR3 sequence (DNA): TGTGCCACCCAAGACAGGTCCTTACAAGAGGCCCAGTACTTC. It is translated as CATQDRSLQEAQYF.

The chain links TRBV14 to TRBJ1-4; D ambiguous. V was shortened by 3 bases and J by 4 bases, with 9 bases between the two germline ends. The CDR3 spans 14 residues. Germline-derived CDR1 and CDR2 are SGHDN and FVKESK. CDR3 bases: TGTGCCAGCAGCCAGGACGGAATTAATGAAAAACTGTTTTTT. Protein: CASSQDGINEKLFF.

The chain combines TRBV7-8 with TRBJ1-5; no reliable D call. The CDR3 runs to 14 residues. CDR1 SGHVS and CDR2 FQNEAQ come from the germline V gene. Trimming took 6 bases from V and 6 from J, leaving 15 bases between them. The CDR3 loop is CASRREVEGQPQHF. The DNA for the CDR3 is TGTGCCAGCAGAAGGGAGGTGGAGGGTCAGCCCCAGCATTTT.